A selection of T cell receptor beta chains follows, all from one sample in a study of blood T cell repertoires in COVID-19. The table came from immunoSEQ multiplex PCR; TCRdb's copy has only in-frame clones and leaves some out. The sample lists hundreds of thousands of clones, about 89% occurring once. The source material was PBMCs or T cells enriched from blood (not recorded which). The receptors derive from a woman aged 18-35 years who had recovered from COVID-19. Both conserved end residues are trimmed from each CDR3.

>13|TRBJ1-6|TRBV7-2
ASSLTGAYHSPLH
>15|TRBJ1-2|TRBV18
ASSGDRGRDTNYGYT
>13|TRBJ2-7|TRBV15
ATRLGTGISHEQY
>10|TRBJ1-1|TRBV29-1
SALYRSKGAF
>10|TRBJ2-3|TRBV5-1
ASSGTRSTQY
>14|TRBJ2-1|TRBV7-2
ASSLKFRGSYNEQF
>11|TRBJ1-2|TRBV5-4
ASSLDGVYGYT
>15|TRBJ2-1|TRBV6-2/TRBV6-3
ASSSGRQGKVYNEQF
>13|TRBJ2-1|TRBV5-8
ASSPNWGRANEQF
>13|TRBJ1-5|TRBV4-1
ASSQDGAGRQPQH
>12|TRBJ2-7|TRBV6-2/TRBV6-3
ASSTGQSSNEQY
>14|TRBJ1-2|TRBV2
ASREVGDTYHYGYT